This T cell receptor beta chain came from a study of T cells in localized non-small cell lung cancer. Regarding the study as a whole: Among the tissues sampled, uninvolved adjacent lung had the highest T cell clonality, above tumor. Because sequencing included only one region (of the tumor), heterogeneity remains possible. The appearance of a median approximately 57 of the top 100 tumor clones was seen in adjacent lung. A higher density of T cells in blood coincided with extended overall survival.

V lost 4 bases, J lost 0 bases, and 2 bases stayed unmatched. The CDR3 extends over 15 amino acids. TCRdb's table, derived via immunoSEQ multiplex PCR, lists solely in-frame clones and lacks some. Of 35,000 to 40,000 clones detected, approximately 88% appear once; the ten largest clones hold roughly 2.5%. The sample holds a few counts of this clone. What it recognizes is unknown. The sample was peripheral blood, taken before any cancer treatment. The gene calls are TRBV23-1 and TRBJ2-7; 11 positions match TRBD2. TRBV23-1 is an open reading frame, and its role is uncertain. This receptor was identified in a woman between 35 and 75 years old with stage I lung adenocarcinoma. CDR3 DNA sequence: TGCGCCAGCAGTCCTCTAGCGGGAGGCTCCTACGAGCAGTACTTC. Amino acids: CASSPLAGGSYEQYF.